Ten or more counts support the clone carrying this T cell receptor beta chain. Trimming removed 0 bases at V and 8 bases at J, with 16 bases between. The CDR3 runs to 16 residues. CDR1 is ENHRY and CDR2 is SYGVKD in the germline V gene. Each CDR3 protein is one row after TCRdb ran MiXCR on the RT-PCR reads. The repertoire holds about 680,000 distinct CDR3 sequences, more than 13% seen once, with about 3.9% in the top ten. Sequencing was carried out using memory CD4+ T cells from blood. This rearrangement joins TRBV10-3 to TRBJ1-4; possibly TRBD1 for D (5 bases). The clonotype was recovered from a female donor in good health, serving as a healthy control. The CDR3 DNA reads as TGTGCCATCAGTGAGTCGACGCGGCCAGGGCTAGAAAAACTGTTTTTT. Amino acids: CAISESTRPGLEKLFF.